This T cell receptor beta chain was captured in a study of early T cells in non-severe SARS-CoV-2 infection. Overall study context: Chains from this unsorted whole-blood bulk RNA could not be paired.

This CDR3 region has 13 residues. CDR1 and CDR2 from the germline V gene are MDHEN and SYDVKM. The germline V and J ends were trimmed by 7 bases and 1 base, with 10 bases remaining between them. TCRdb fed the 5' RACE reads into MiXCR, producing one record per CDR3 protein. The table has more than 55,000 distinct CDR3 sequences, approximately 13% seen once. The rearrangement links TRBV28 to TRBJ2-5, with no clear D. Sequencing was performed on whole blood. This TCR was sampled from an adult who was a healthcare worker with PCR-confirmed SARS-CoV-2 infection or an uninfected control (not recorded which). CDR3 region: CASTISPQETQYF. Written as DNA, the CDR3 is TGTGCCAGCACGATCTCCCCCCAAGAGACCCAGTACTTC.